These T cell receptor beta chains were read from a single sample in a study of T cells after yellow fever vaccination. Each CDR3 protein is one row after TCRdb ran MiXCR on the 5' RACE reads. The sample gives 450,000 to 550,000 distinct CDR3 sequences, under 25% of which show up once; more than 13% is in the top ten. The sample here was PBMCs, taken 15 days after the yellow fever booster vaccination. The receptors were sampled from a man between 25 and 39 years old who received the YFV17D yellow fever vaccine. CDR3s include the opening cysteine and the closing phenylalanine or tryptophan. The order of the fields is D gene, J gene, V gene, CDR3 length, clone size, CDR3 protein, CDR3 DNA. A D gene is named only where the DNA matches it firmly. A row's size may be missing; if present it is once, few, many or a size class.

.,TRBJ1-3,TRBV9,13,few,CASHNPPGNTIYF,TGTGCCAGCCACAACCCCCCTGGAAACACCATATATTTT
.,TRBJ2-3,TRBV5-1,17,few,CASSLVDGGSVTDTQYF,TGCGCCAGCAGCTTGGTAGATGGGGGCAGTGTCACAGATACGCAGTATTTT
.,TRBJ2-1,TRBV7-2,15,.,CASSLVARFYNEQFF,TGTGCCAGCAGCTTAGTGGCTAGATTCTACAATGAGCAGTTCTTC
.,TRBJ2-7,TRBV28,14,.,CASSPPDGPGEQYF,TGTGCCAGCAGTCCTCCCGATGGACCGGGGGAGCAGTACTTC
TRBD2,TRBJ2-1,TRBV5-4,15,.,CASSSLAGKFNEQFF,TGTGCCAGCAGCTCACTAGCGGGGAAATTCAATGAGCAGTTCTTC
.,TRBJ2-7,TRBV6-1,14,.,CASSPGQTIYEQYF,TGTGCCAGCAGTCCGGGACAAACTATCTACGAGCAGTACTTC
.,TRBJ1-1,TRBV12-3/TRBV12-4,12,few,CASSSPGTEAFF,TGTGCCAGCAGTTCGCCAGGAACTGAAGCTTTCTTT
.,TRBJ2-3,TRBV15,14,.,CATSRERASDTQYF,TGTGCCACCAGCAGAGAGAGGGCCTCAGATACGCAGTATTTT
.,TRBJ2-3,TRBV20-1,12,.,CSALLYTDTQYF,TGCAGTGCTCTGCTTTATACAGATACGCAGTATTTT
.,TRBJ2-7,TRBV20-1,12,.,CSARTDPYEQYF,TGCAGTGCTAGGACTGATCCTTACGAGCAGTACTTC
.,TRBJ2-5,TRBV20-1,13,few,CSAPRNLQETQYF,TGCAGTGCCCCCCGGAACCTACAAGAGACCCAGTACTTC
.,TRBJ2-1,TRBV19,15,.,CASSTDLSSYNEQFF,TGTGCCAGTAGTACCGACCTGAGCTCCTACAATGAGCAGTTCTTC
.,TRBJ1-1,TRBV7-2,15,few,CASSLDVGGYTEAFF,TGTGCCAGCAGCTTAGATGTTGGCGGATACACTGAAGCTTTCTTT
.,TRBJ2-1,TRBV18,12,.,CASSTPDQGQFF,TGTGCCAGCTCAACCCCGGACCAGGGGCAGTTCTTC
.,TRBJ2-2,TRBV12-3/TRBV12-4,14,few,CASSLGGEAGELFF,TGTGCCAGCAGTTTAGGAGGGGAGGCCGGGGAGCTGTTTTTT
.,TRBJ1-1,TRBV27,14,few,CASSLTVMNTEAFF,TGTGCCAGCAGTTTAACTGTCATGAACACTGAAGCTTTCTTT
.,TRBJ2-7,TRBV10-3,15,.,CAISESLIRSYEQYF,TGTGCCATCAGTGAGTCCCTTATACGCTCCTACGAGCAGTACTTC
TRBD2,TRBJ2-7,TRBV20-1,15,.,CSARGLAGATVWQYF,TGCAGTGCTAGAGGACTAGCGGGAGCTACCGTGTGGCAGTACTTC
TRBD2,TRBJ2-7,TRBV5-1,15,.,CASSLLAGGWYEQYF,TGCGCCAGCAGCTTGCTAGCGGGAGGATGGTACGAGCAGTACTTC
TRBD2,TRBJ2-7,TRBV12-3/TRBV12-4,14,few,CASTRGGGTYEQYF,TGTGCCAGCACGAGGGGCGGGGGGACCTACGAGCAGTACTTC
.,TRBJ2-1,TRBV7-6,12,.,CASSSRGLDPFF,TGTGCCAGCAGCTCTAGGGGGTTGGATCCGTTCTTC
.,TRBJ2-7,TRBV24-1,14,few,CATSDLTGKWEQYF,TGTGCCACCAGTGATTTGACTGGAAAGTGGGAGCAGTACTTC
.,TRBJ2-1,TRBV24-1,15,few,CATSTPGQAYNEQFF,TGTGCCACCAGCACTCCGGGCCAAGCCTACAATGAGCAGTTCTTC
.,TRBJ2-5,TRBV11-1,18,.,CASSFPPSTALIQETQYF,TGTGCCAGCAGCTTCCCACCCTCGACAGCCCTAATTCAAGAGACCCAGTACTTC
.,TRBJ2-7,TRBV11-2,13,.,CASSPGARHGQYF,TGTGCCAGCAGCCCAGGGGCCCGGCACGGGCAGTACTTC
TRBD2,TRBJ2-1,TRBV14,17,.,CASSQRTSGSSYNEQFF,TGTGCCAGCAGCCAACGGACTAGCGGGAGCTCCTACAATGAGCAGTTCTTC
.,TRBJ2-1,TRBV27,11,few,CASYGRNEQFF,TGTGCCAGCTATGGCCGCAATGAGCAGTTCTTC
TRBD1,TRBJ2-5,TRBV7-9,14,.,CASSLPTGEETQYF,TGTGCCAGCAGCTTACCGACAGGGGAAGAGACCCAGTACTTC
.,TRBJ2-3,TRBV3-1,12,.,CASKPKIGTQYF,TGTGCCAGCAAGCCGAAGATCGGTACGCAGTATTTT
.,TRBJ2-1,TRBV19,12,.,CASSSWQGEQFF,TGTGCCAGTAGTAGCTGGCAGGGGGAGCAGTTCTTC
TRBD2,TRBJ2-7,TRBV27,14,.,CASSLTSTYYEQYF,TGTGCCAGCAGTTTGACTAGCACTTACTACGAGCAGTACTTC